What follows are 20 T cell receptor beta chains derived from one specimen sequenced in a study of T cell changes during pregnancy in multiple sclerosis. Data came from immunoSEQ multiplex PCR; TCRdb stores just in-frame clones and leaves some out. Found here are about 40,000 clones, more than 90% of them singletons; the top ten hold 0.5%. The sequenced sample was CD4+ T cells from peripheral blood mononuclear cells, obtained in the second trimester of pregnancy. These receptors came from a female donor in good health, enrolled as a control in a pregnancy study.

The chain employs TRBV11-2 and TRBJ2-1; 10 positions agree with TRBD2. Germline assignment: CDR1 SGHAT and CDR2 FQNNGV. V shed 5 bases, J shed 4 bases, and the junction held 8 bases outside the gene matches. There are 16 residues in the CDR3. This chain's CDR3 is CASSATLAGVYNEQFF. The DNA for the CDR3 is TGTGCCAGCAGCGCTACTCTAGCGGGAGTTTACAATGAGCAGTTCTTC. Looking up the rest from reference TRBV11-2 and TRBJ2-1 gives the full variable domain: EAGVAQSPRYKIIEKRQSVAFWCNPISGHATLYWYQQILGQGPKLLIQFQNNGVVDDSQLPKDRFSAERLKGVDSTLKIQPAKLEDSAVYLCASSATLAGVYNEQFFGPGTRLTVL.

The gene calls are TRBV27 and TRBJ2-3; D is perhaps TRBD2 (7 bases). Germline V CDR1 and CDR2: MNHEY, SMNVEV (reference sequence). Trimming took 4 bases from V and 2 from J, leaving 16 bases between them. This CDR3 contains 16 residues. The CDR3 nucleotides read TGTGCCAGCAGTTGGGTGGGGGGGCGGTACACAGATACGCAGTATTTT. It yields the protein CASSWVGGRYTDTQYF.

The V call is TRBV6-5, the J call TRBJ1-5; D is uncertain. V dropped 7 bases and J dropped 2 bases, with 15 bases sitting between them. Germline-derived CDR1 and CDR2 are MNHEY and SVGAGI. The CDR3 runs to 15 residues. The CDR3 reads CASNASSGCNQPQHF. Written as DNA, the CDR3 is TGTGCCAGCAACGCCTCTAGCGGTTGCAATCAGCCCCAGCATTTT.

This clone turned up a few times. The V call is TRBV7-3, the J call TRBJ1-2, with D perhaps matching TRBD1 (5 bases). Germline CDR1 and CDR2: SGHTA and FQGTGA. V was trimmed by 1 base and J by 2 bases, leaving 11 bases between them. The CDR3 runs to 15 residues. The CDR3 region has the DNA TGTGCCAGCAGCTTAAGACCGGGACTCAACTATGGCTACACCTTC. Its translation: CASSLRPGLNYGYTF.

The chain joins TRBV30 to TRBJ1-2, with TRBD1 matching over 7 bases. The CDR3 spans 15 residues. Germline trimming cut 1 base from V and 2 bases from J; bases unmatched to any gene: 7. CDR1 is GTSNPN, CDR2 SVGIG, per germline (reference sequence). The DNA for the CDR3 is TGTGCCTGGAGTGGTCAGGGGGATTTAAACTATGGCTACACCTTC. Residues: CAWSGQGDLNYGYTF.

About this clone itself: Other DNA sequences in the sample encode the same CDR3. V gene TRBV20-1 combines with J gene TRBJ1-2; D is undetermined. CDR1 is DFQATT and CDR2 is SNEGSKA in the germline V gene (reference sequence). V lost 3 bases and J lost 7, with 6 bases in between. The CDR3 totals 10 residues. In DNA, the CDR3 is TGCAGTGCTAGCTACGGTGGCTACACCTTC. This encodes CSASYGGYTF.

This chain joins TRBV12-5 and TRBJ1-4; D not resolved. Germline values: CDR1 LGHNT, CDR2 FRNRAP. The CDR3 covers 17 residues. V lost 5 bases and J 4 bases, leaving 20 bases between the germline ends. The CDR3 DNA reads TGTGCTAGTGGTCCCACCACCGTTGCCAGTAATAATGAAAAACTGTTTTTT. Its protein product is CASGPTTVASNNEKLFF.

This clone was found once. The chain recombines TRBV7-2 with TRBJ2-5; D perhaps matches TRBD2 (5 bases). V gave up 3 bases and J gave up 3 bases, with 17 bases separating them. The CDR3 extends over 16 amino acids. CDR1 and CDR2 (germline): SGHTA, FQGNSA. CDR3 region: CASSFVPVRREETQYF. In DNA form, the CDR3 reads TGTGCCAGCAGCTTTGTTCCCGTGAGGCGGGAAGAGACCCAGTACTTC.

The V and J genes are TRBV6-1 and TRBJ2-3, with 8 bases identical to TRBD1. This CDR3 is built from 12 residues. CDR1 MNHNS and CDR2 SASEGT come from the germline V gene. With V trimmed by 7 bases and J by 4 bases, 1 base remained unmatched. This CDR3 reads CASKDRADTQYF. The CDR3 coding sequence is TGTGCCAGCAAGGACAGGGCAGATACGCAGTATTTT.

The chain uses TRBV11-2 and TRBJ2-1, with 12 bases lining up with TRBD2. This CDR3 spans 18 amino acids. V gave up 5 bases and J gave up 0 bases; unmatched junction bases: 8. Per germline, CDR1 SGHAT and CDR2 FQNNGV. The CDR3 sequence is CASSGGTSGQSSYNEQFF. CDR3 sequence (DNA): TGTGCCAGCAGCGGTGGGACTAGCGGGCAGAGCTCCTACAATGAGCAGTTCTTC.

The chain has TRBV7-2 and TRBJ2-7, with D unresolved. Germline CDR1 SGHTA, CDR2 FQGNSA. V gave up 4 bases and J gave up 7 bases, with 8 bases separating them. The CDR3 consists of 11 residues. The CDR3 nucleotides read TGTGCCAGCAGCTCTAGAGGTGAGCAGTACTTC. As protein: CASSSRGEQYF.

The rearrangement uses TRBV7-9 and TRBJ2-5; 7 bases align to TRBD1. The CDR3 has 14 amino acids. Germline-derived CDR1 and CDR2 are SEHNR and FQNEAQ (reference sequence). Trimming cost V 4 bases and J 5 bases; bases outside gene matches: 7. CDR3 protein: CASSSQTGTETQYF. For the CDR3, the DNA is TGTGCCAGCAGCTCCCAGACAGGGACGGAGACCCAGTACTTC.

V and J are TRBV7-3 and TRBJ2-1, with 10 bases fitting TRBD1. Germline-derived CDR1 and CDR2 are SGHTA and FQGTGA. V trimming: 2 bases; J trimming: 5 bases; junction bases outside the gene matches: 3. This CDR3 region has 15 residues. The CDR3 sequence is CASSLGTGADNEQFF. The CDR3 DNA reads TGTGCCAGCAGCTTAGGGACAGGGGCCGACAATGAGCAGTTCTTC.

The CDR3 sequence: CASRRGKRGNTEAFF. As DNA, the CDR3 is TGTGCCAGCAGGAGGGGGAAGAGGGGGAACACTGAAGCTTTCTTT. V usage is TRBV25-1 and J usage is TRBJ1-1, with a possible D match to TRBD1 (6 bases). V lost 6 bases, J lost 1 base, and 15 bases lay in between. Germline V gene data show CDR1 as MGHDK and CDR2 as SYGVNS. The CDR3 is 15 amino acids.

This chain connects TRBV28 to TRBJ2-3; 8 positions match TRBD2. CDR3 length: 13 amino acids. Germline-derived CDR1 and CDR2 are MDHEN and SYDVKM. The V and J ends lost 7 bases and 4 bases, in that order; junction bases with no gene match: 4. CDR3 DNA sequence: TGTGCCAGCAACCCGGGGGGGCCAGATACGCAGTATTTT. Residues: CASNPGGPDTQYF. The variable domain in full, with the rest retrieved from reference TRBV28 and TRBJ2-3, is DVKVTQSSRYLVKRTGEKVFLECVQDMDHENMFWYRQDPGLGLRLIYFSYDVKMKEKGDIPEGYSVSREKKERFSLILESASTNQTSMYLCASNPGGPDTQYFGPGTRLTVL.

This rearrangement joins TRBV5-4 to TRBJ1-1; D remains unclear. The V and J ends lost 4 bases and 2 bases respectively, with 9 bases between them. CDR3 length: 13 residues. Germline-derived CDR1 and CDR2 are SGHNT and YYREEE (reference sequence). CDR3: CASSGDVNTEAFF. In DNA form, the CDR3 reads TGTGCCAGCAGCGGAGACGTTAACACTGAAGCTTTCTTT.

V is TRBV7-2 and J is TRBJ2-5, with D unresolved. Germline V gene lookup returns CDR1 SGHTA and CDR2 FQGNSA. This CDR3 has 15 residues. Trimming cost V 1 base and J 2 bases, with 11 bases left between them. CDR3 in amino acids: CASSLVQMPQETQYF. CDR3 in DNA: TGTGCCAGCAGCTTAGTACAGATGCCTCAAGAGACCCAGTACTTC.

The chain combines TRBV7-2 with TRBJ2-5, with TRBD1 identical over 8 bases. Trimming took 3 bases from V and 1 from J; bases not matched to a gene: 4. CDR1 is SGHTA, CDR2 FQGNSA, per germline. The CDR3 totals 15 residues. The CDR3 sequence is CASSFGQGGQETQYF. The CDR3 coding sequence is TGTGCCAGCAGCTTCGGACAGGGAGGCCAAGAGACCCAGTACTTC.

V is TRBV6-5 and J is TRBJ1-3; D is possibly TRBD1 (6 bases). Trimming took 8 bases from V and 4 from J, leaving 12 bases between them. Germline V gene data show CDR1 as MNHEY and CDR2 as SVGAGI. The CDR3 loop spans 13 amino acids. The CDR3 sequence: CASVNGGGNTIYF. The CDR3, as DNA: TGTGCCAGCGTCAATGGGGGCGGAAACACCATATATTTT.

The rearrangement uses TRBV28 and TRBJ2-7; D is perhaps TRBD2 (5 bases). The CDR3 contains 11 residues. The germline gives CDR1 MDHEN, CDR2 SYDVKM. V dropped 8 bases and J dropped 6 bases, with 11 bases sitting between them. CDR3 coding DNA: TGTGCCAGCGGGAGCAACTTCGAGCAGTACTTC. This codes for CASGSNFEQYF. The full variable domain, completed using reference TRBV28 and TRBJ2-7, is DVKVTQSSRYLVKRTGEKVFLECVQDMDHENMFWYRQDPGLGLRLIYFSYDVKMKEKGDIPEGYSVSREKKERFSLILESASTNQTSMYLCASGSNFEQYFGPGTRLTVT.